This T cell receptor beta chain was retrieved from a study of T cell responses to AZD1222 COVID-19 vaccine. The CDR3 is made up of 15 amino acids. Overall study results and limits: Unmutated regions of variants are reportedly targeted by nearly half of spike-specific TCRs. Baseline serostatus was positive in only 5 to 7 AZD1222 recipients. Clonal diversity was possibly underestimated, and the donors were mostly white British, with more females. Spike-specific TCR breadth and depth were elevated following two AZD1222 doses.

This table comes from immunoSEQ multiplex PCR, and its TCRdb copy is limited to in-frame clones, with some not included. The table lists some 130,000 clones, roughly 82% of them singletons, with over 4% in the top ten. Concerning this clone: Its antigen remains unknown.

This clonotype was obtained from an adult in good health. The chain links TRBV21-1 to TRBJ2-5; the DNA was not compared with TRBD2, the D call given in the table. TRBV21-1 is tagged as a pseudogene. Sequenced here: peripheral blood, sampled on day 0 of AZD1222 vaccination. CDR3 DNA: TGTGCCAGCAGTCCTACATCGAGGCCGAAAGAGACCCAGTACTTC. Residues: CASSPTSRPKETQYF.